The 8 T cell receptor beta chains below all came from one sample that was sequenced in a study of T cell responses to AZD1222 COVID-19 vaccine. Some clones are missing from TCRdb's copy, which holds only in-frame ones; the method was immunoSEQ multiplex PCR. The table includes 90,000 to 150,000 clones, 88% detected once. The specimen comprised peripheral blood, sampled on day 0 of AZD1222 vaccination. These receptors were obtained from an adult in good health.

The CDR3 protein is CASSSGQGGNSPLHF. DNA for the CDR3: TGTGCCAGCAGCTCGGGACAGGGAGGGAATTCACCCCTCCACTTT. V usage is TRBV7-9 and J usage is TRBJ1-6; 9 nucleotides match TRBD1. The CDR3 has 15 residues. The J segment lost 7 bases and the V segment lost 4 bases, leaving 5 bases of the junction unmatched. Germline CDR1 and CDR2: SEHNR and FQNEAQ (reference sequence). Full variable domain (remainder filled in from reference TRBV7-9 and TRBJ1-6): DTGVSQNPRHKITKRGQNVTFRCDPISEHNRLYWYRQTLGQGPEFLTYFQNEAQLEKSRLLSDRFSAERPKGSFSTLEIQRTEQGDSAMYLCASSSGQGGNSPLHFGNGTRLTVT.

The chain combines TRBV28 with TRBJ2-1; 9 bases line up with TRBD1. Germline-derived CDR1 and CDR2 are MDHEN and SYDVKM. Losses at the gene ends were 4 bases for V and 4 bases for J; bases not matched to a gene: 2. This CDR3 region has 14 residues. CDR3 residues: CASSSGTGYNEQFF. The CDR3 nucleotides are TGTGCCAGCAGTTCCGGGACAGGGTACAATGAGCAGTTCTTC.

This sequence joins TRBV27 and TRBJ1-5; D gene ambiguous. The CDR3 totals 15 residues. V lost 3 bases and J lost 2, with 11 bases in between. Per the germline V gene, CDR1 is MNHEY and CDR2 is SMNVEV (reference sequence). In nucleotides, the CDR3 is TGTGCCAGCAGTTTGCGGATTCCGGGCAATCAGCCCCAGCATTTT. Protein sequence: CASSLRIPGNQPQHF.

The chain combines TRBV24-1 with TRBJ1-2; TRBD1 matches 9 bases. With 4 bases clipped from V and 3 bases from J, the junction kept 5 bases outside the gene matches. Germline V gene lookup returns CDR1 KGHDR and CDR2 SFDVKD. There are 15 residues in the CDR3. The CDR3 DNA is TGTGCCACCAGTGAATCCACAGGGGGCGACTATGGCTACACCTTC. Translation: CATSESTGGDYGYTF.

The chain has TRBV5-4 and TRBJ1-2, with D possibly matching TRBD1 (6 bases). CDR3 length equals 14 residues. Trimming left V 4 bases short and J 8 bases short, with 18 bases between. Germline-derived CDR1 and CDR2 are SGHNT and YYREEE (reference sequence). This CDR3 reads CASSLQGRLSGYTF. CDR3 DNA sequence: TGTGCCAGCAGCCTCCAGGGGCGATTAAGCGGCTACACCTTC.

The rearrangement links TRBV15 to TRBJ2-1; a possible D gene is TRBD1 (6 bases). V was shortened by 3 bases and J by 8 bases, with 20 bases between the two germline ends. The CDR3 is made up of 16 amino acids. The germline V gene encodes CDR1 LNHNV and CDR2 YYDKDF (reference sequence). The CDR3: CATSSRHRDNTDEQFF. CDR3 nucleotide sequence: TGTGCCACCAGCAGCCGCCACCGGGACAATACCGATGAGCAGTTCTTC.

The chain couples TRBV18 to TRBJ1-3, with D possibly matching TRBD1 (6 bases). The ends were cut back, 1 base at V and 1 base at J, with 14 bases in the middle. CDR1 is KGHSH, CDR2 LQKENI, per germline. The CDR3 has 17 amino acids. This CDR3 is CASSPLSGTISGNTIYF. In DNA, the CDR3 is TGTGCCAGCTCACCACTGTCGGGGACAATATCTGGAAACACCATATATTTT.

The chain carries TRBV19 and TRBJ1-1; 10 bases are a match to TRBD1. The germline V gene encodes CDR1 LNHDA and CDR2 SQIVND (reference sequence). V lost 3 bases to trimming and J lost 1 base; unmatched junction nucleotides: 11. CDR3 length: 18 residues. The CDR3 here is CASSMVGTGVSQNTEAFF. For the CDR3, the DNA is TGTGCCAGTAGTATGGTGGGGACAGGGGTATCCCAGAACACTGAAGCTTTCTTT.